This T cell receptor beta chain originates from a study of post-analysis software for immune sequencing data (dated by TCRdb to between 2015 and 2017). Regarding the research as a whole: Recorded disease courses included relapsing-remitting, secondary progressive and progressive-relapsing multiple sclerosis, with some patients lacking subtype annotation. The patient repertoires were set against about 10 previously published healthy control repertoires from donors whose ages ranged from about 6 to 27 years. A subset of samples was prepared in parallel using single-end sample barcoding, then pooled and co-amplified after Illumina adapter ligation.

This clonotype was found a few times. The antigen it binds to is not known. Within one base of it there is no much larger clone, and no base qualities were kept. Results the study describes overall, beyond this receptor: Significantly higher frequencies in patients than in controls were found for several TRBV segments, including TRBV5-6, TRBV5-1 and TRBV20-1. The multiple sclerosis patient group was slightly younger than the control group. Normalized Chao1 diversity was significantly lower in multiple sclerosis patients than controls, suggesting substantial peripheral T-cell clonal expansion. Direct clustering with F measure revealed strong co-clustering of samples prepared in the same batch, which led to a batch-effect correction.

Looking up the germline V gene yields CDR1 MNHNS and CDR2 SASEGT. The CDR3, cysteine through phenylalanine, is 13 amino acids long. Only CDR3 DNA is held: 39 bases, read in frame from base 1. V is shortened by 7 bases, J by 1 base, and the region joining them spans 10 bases. Library generation was performed with PCR. The instrument given in TCRdb is Illumina HiSeq 2500. Unique molecular identifiers were incorporated into TCR beta cDNA libraries to reduce PCR and sequencing biases. Per 1 to 10 million input T cells, roughly 0.5 million cDNA molecules were obtained, such that each molecule approximated one T cell. The same protocol used for the earlier healthy control dataset was applied to prepare and sequence the patient libraries. Within a given batch, samples were prepared together, multiplexed and sequenced on the same HiSeq lane. The authors processed their data as follows. Raw barcoded reads were processed with MIGEC, and single-read molecular identifier groups were discarded before consensus assembly and CDR3 extraction. Clonotype tables were post-analysed with VDJtools, normalizing diversity by down-sampling all datasets to the smallest sample size. Repertoire overlap clustering matched CDR3 amino acid but not nucleotide sequences to correct batch-related cross-sample contamination. TCRdb cleaned the public reads at Q25 with fastp, built clones with MiXCR and kept in-frame beta chains. Under each unique CDR3 protein, matching rows form one entry showing the most common genes and DNA. The V and J calls follow TCRdb's processing rather than the paper's. Within this sample are hundreds of thousands of distinct CDR3 sequences, with 25% to 30% of them counted one time only. Jointly, the top ten make up 0.55% to 0.65% of the sample.

TCR beta repertoires were profiled from peripheral blood of roughly 13 young patients with multiple sclerosis to demonstrate the VDJtools post-analysis software. The multiple sclerosis patients were children and adolescents between roughly 6 and 17 years of age. What was sequenced was blood. The TCR was taken from a girl aged 10 to 17 with multiple sclerosis. The chain links TRBV6-1 with TRBJ1-1, with no confident D gene call. CDR3 region: CASNRAGNTEAFF. The DNA is TGTGCCAGCAACCGGGCGGGGAACACTGAAGCTTTCTTT.